These T cell receptor beta chains were read from a single sample in a study of human T cells and chemical hapten exposure. TCRdb re-called the RACE reads with MiXCR, one entry per CDR3 protein. The sample consists of under 95,000 distinct CDR3 sequences, 8.5% to 9% of them appearing once. Sequencing input: whole blood. The receptors were sampled from a female donor in good health. Some clones in this sample may be carry-over from other donors' samples. CDR3s include the opening cysteine and the closing phenylalanine or tryptophan. The D gene is left open where the match is weak. Clone size is given for some rows only: seen once, a few or many times, or a class if the clone is expanded.

j_gene: TRBJ2-7; d_gene: TRBD1; abundance: few; v_gene: TRBV27; CDR3nt: TGTGCCAGCAGTTTTTCCGGGACAGGTCCCTACGAGCAGTACTTC; CDR3aa: CASSFSGTGPYEQYF
j_gene: TRBJ1-5; d_gene: NA; abundance: few; v_gene: TRBV11-2; CDR3nt: TGTGCCAGCAGCTTGAACACACATAGCAATCAGCCCCAGCATTTT; CDR3aa: CASSLNTHSNQPQHF
j_gene: TRBJ2-7; d_gene: TRBD1; abundance: NA; v_gene: TRBV7-3; CDR3nt: TGTGCCAGCAGCAAAGGGACAGGGTCCTACGAGCAGTACTTC; CDR3aa: CASSKGTGSYEQYF
j_gene: TRBJ1-3; d_gene: NA; abundance: many; v_gene: TRBV6-1; CDR3nt: TGTGCCAGCAGTGCCGACAGCTACATAGGAAACACCATATATTTT; CDR3aa: CASSADSYIGNTIYF
j_gene: TRBJ1-6; d_gene: TRBD1; abundance: few; v_gene: TRBV6-6; CDR3nt: TGTGCCAGCAGCCGAGGGACAGGGATGAATTCACCCCTCCACTTT; CDR3aa: CASSRGTGMNSPLHF
j_gene: TRBJ1-2; d_gene: NA; abundance: few; v_gene: TRBV7-9; CDR3nt: TGTGCCAGCAGCTTAGAAGGAGCAACCTACACCTTC; CDR3aa: CASSLEGATYTF
j_gene: TRBJ2-7; d_gene: NA; abundance: few; v_gene: TRBV7-9; CDR3nt: TGTGCCAGCAGCTTAGGGGAGGAGCAGTACTTC; CDR3aa: CASSLGEEQYF
j_gene: TRBJ2-5; d_gene: NA; abundance: many; v_gene: TRBV6-1; CDR3nt: TGTGCCAGCAAGGAAAGGCAAGAGACCCAGTACTTC; CDR3aa: CASKERQETQYF
j_gene: TRBJ1-6; d_gene: NA; abundance: once; v_gene: TRBV19; CDR3nt: TGTGCCAGTAGCCTCGAGGGTTCACCCCTCCACTTT; CDR3aa: CASSLEGSPLHF
j_gene: TRBJ2-5; d_gene: NA; abundance: many; v_gene: TRBV29-1; CDR3nt: TGCAGCGTGATCCCGGTGGGAGCTAAAGAGACCCAGTACTTC; CDR3aa: CSVIPVGAKETQYF
j_gene: TRBJ2-2; d_gene: NA; abundance: NA; v_gene: TRBV20-1; CDR3nt: TGCAGTGCTAGAGATGCCGGGAACACCGGGGAGCTGTTTTTT; CDR3aa: CSARDAGNTGELFF
j_gene: TRBJ2-3; d_gene: NA; abundance: NA; v_gene: TRBV28; CDR3nt: TGTGCCAGCATGGGGGTGGCGGTGGGATCAGATACGCAGTATTTT; CDR3aa: CASMGVAVGSDTQYF
j_gene: TRBJ2-7; d_gene: TRBD2; abundance: many; v_gene: TRBV6-6; CDR3nt: TGTGCCAGCAGCCCTGGGACTAGCGGGTTCTACGAGCAGTACTTC; CDR3aa: CASSPGTSGFYEQYF